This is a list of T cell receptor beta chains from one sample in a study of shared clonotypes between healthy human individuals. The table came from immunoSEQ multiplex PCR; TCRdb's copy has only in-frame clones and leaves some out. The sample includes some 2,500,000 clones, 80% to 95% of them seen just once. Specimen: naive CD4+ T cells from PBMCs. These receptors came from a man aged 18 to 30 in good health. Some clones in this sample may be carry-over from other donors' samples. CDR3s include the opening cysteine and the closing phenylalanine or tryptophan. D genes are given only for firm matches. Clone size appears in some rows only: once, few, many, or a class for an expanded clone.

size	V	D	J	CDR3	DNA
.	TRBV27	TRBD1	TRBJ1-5	CASGQINQPQHF	TGTGCCTCGGGACAGATTAATCAGCCCCAGCATTTT
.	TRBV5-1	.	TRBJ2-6	CASSNLGVSGANVLTF	TGCGCCAGCAGCAACCTAGGTGTCTCTGGGGCCAACGTCCTGACTTTC
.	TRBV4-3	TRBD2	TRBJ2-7	CASSQERPGLAGSSSYEQYF	TGCGCCAGCAGCCAAGAAAGGCCCGGACTAGCGGGTTCCTCTTCCTACGAGCAGTACTTC
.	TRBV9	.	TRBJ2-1	CASSVNTWEEQFF	TGTGCCAGCAGCGTCAACACCTGGGAAGAGCAGTTCTTC
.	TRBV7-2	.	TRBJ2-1	CASSLAVSSYNEQFF	TGTGCCAGCAGCTTAGCTGTAAGCTCCTACAATGAGCAGTTCTTC
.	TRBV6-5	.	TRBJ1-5	CASSRQADNQPQHF	TGTGCCAGCAGCAGACAGGCGGACAATCAGCCCCAGCATTTT
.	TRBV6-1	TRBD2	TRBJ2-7	CASRWEGWAYEQYF	TGTGCCAGCAGGTGGGAGGGGTGGGCCTACGAGCAGTACTTC
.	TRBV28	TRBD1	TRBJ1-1	CAGQGQGGAEAFF	TGTGCCGGACAGGGACAGGGGGGCGCTGAAGCTTTCTTT
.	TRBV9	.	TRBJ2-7	CASSVEGGGVYEQYF	TGTGCCAGCAGCGTAGAAGGCGGGGGCGTCTACGAGCAGTACTTC
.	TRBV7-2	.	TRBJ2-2	CASSQERRSSRDTGELFF	TGTGCCAGCAGCCAAGAGAGGCGGTCTAGCCGGGATACCGGGGAGCTGTTTTTT
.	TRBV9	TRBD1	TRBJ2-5	CASSLPGTGGETQYF	TGTGCCAGCAGCCTTCCCGGGACAGGGGGAGAGACCCAGTACTTC
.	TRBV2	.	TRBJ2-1	CASSEVGVF	TGTGCCAGCAGTGAAGTCGGAGTCTTC
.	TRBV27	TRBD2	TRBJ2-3	CASKTGQGLSGRASTDTQYF	TGTGCCAGCAAGACTGGACAGGGTCTTAGCGGGAGGGCTAGCACAGATACGCAGTATTTT
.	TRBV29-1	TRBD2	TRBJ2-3	CSVEGGRDYYTDTQYF	TGCAGCGTTGAAGGTGGGCGGGACTATTACACAGATACGCAGTATTTT
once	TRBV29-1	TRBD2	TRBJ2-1	CSVGARLAGVYNEQFF	TGCAGCGTGGGGGCCAGACTAGCGGGAGTATACAATGAGCAGTTCTTC
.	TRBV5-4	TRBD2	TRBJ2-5	CASSLAAGGRETQYF	TGTGCCAGCAGCTTGGCGGCGGGAGGGCGCGAGACCCAGTACTTC
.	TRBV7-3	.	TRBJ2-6	CASSLGAAGANVLTF	TGTGCCAGCAGCTTAGGAGCGGCTGGGGCCAACGTCCTGACTTTC
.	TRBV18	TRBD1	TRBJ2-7	CASSPTRDSGSEQYF	TGTGCCAGCTCACCGACCCGGGACAGTGGCTCCGAGCAGTACTTC
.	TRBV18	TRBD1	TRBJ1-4	CASSLLQGSNEKLFF	TGTGCCAGCTCACTTCTACAGGGGTCTAATGAAAAACTGTTTTTT
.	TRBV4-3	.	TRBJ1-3	CASSQDRRNTIYF	TGCGCCAGCAGCCAAGATAGACGAAACACCATATATTTT
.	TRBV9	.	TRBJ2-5	CASSVALGVQETQYF	TGTGCCAGCAGCGTAGCGCTAGGGGTCCAAGAGACCCAGTACTTC
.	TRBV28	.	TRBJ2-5	CASSFPGETQYF	TGTGCCAGCAGTTTCCCTGGAGAGACCCAGTACTTC
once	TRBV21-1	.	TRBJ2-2	CASSGLLNTGELFF	TGTGCCAGCAGTGGACTTCTGAACACCGGGGAGCTGTTTTTT
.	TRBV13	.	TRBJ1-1	CASSLIGTRDTEAFF	TGTGCCAGCAGCCTAATCGGGACAAGGGACACTGAAGCTTTCTTT